This is a list of T cell receptor delta chains from one sample in a study of Vδ1+ human thymocytes. TCRdb called clones anew from the multiplex PCR reads with CATT. The table records fewer than 90,000 delta-chain clones, roughly a third of them present only once. Sequenced sample: Vdelta1+ gamma-delta thymocytes from the thymus. These receptors all come from a boy under two years old who had congenital heart surgery. Each CDR3 is given with its conserved first and last residue.

>TRDJ1|TRDV1
CALGELSFPTDKLIF
>TRDJ2|TRDV1
CALGEAHLLSLAGGYVSALTAQLFF
>TRDJ1|TRDV1
CALGEYFPTLGDTTGKLIF
>TRDJ1|TRDV1
CALGDPKKRNSLHPPWGIETDKLIF
>TRDJ1|TRDV1
CALGEPGGTPTDKLIF
>TRDJ1|TRDV1
CALGNLPLPTGPDWGIFLYTDKLIF
>TRDJ1|TRDV1
CALGELPWPSYRGYATYTDKLIF
>TRDJ1|TRDV1
CALGENLGDTPDKLIF
>TRDJ1|TRDV1
CALGEPSPTGGYGMDYTDKLIF
>TRDJ1|TRDV1
CALGETPPVPTNTGGYGDTDKLIF
>TRDJ1|TRDV1
CALGETDLSTDKLIF
>TRDJ1|TRDV2
CACESSFSGYWPHSDKLIF
>TRDJ1|TRDV1
CALGELGPLEVLGDTIGKLIF
>TRDJ1|TRDV1
CALVTAAWGIPTYTDKLIF
>TRDJ1|TRDV1
CALGTSRLGDKRTTDKLIF
>TRDJ1|TRDV1
CALGVPTSNLPPYTDKLIF
>TRDJ1|TRDV2
CATGVSTDKLIF
>TRDJ1|TRDV1
CALGELLSSYLGDTGTPDKLIF
>TRDJ1|TRDV1
CALGNRPSPSTGGPRCGGLIF
>TRDJ1|TRDV1
CALGGCLLGVPTDKLIF
>TRDJ1|TRAV29/DV5
CAAVLRTGGYSDKLIF
>TRDJ1|TRDV1
CALGEPRPLPFGGPYTDKLIF
>TRDJ1|TRDV1
CALGEQVWGISPYTDKLIF